This T cell receptor (beta chain) was observed in a study of shared clonotypes between healthy human individuals. The repertoire was sequenced with immunoSEQ multiplex PCR; TCRdb's copy has only in-frame clones and lacks some. The table lists under 650,000 clones, 96% of them singletons. This clone was seen only a few times. Researchers partitioned CD4+ cells into CD45RA+ naive and CD45RA-negative memory subsets. Germline V gene data show CDR1 as SGHAT and CDR2 as FQNNGV. The CDR3 has 13 amino acids. V lost 5 bases and J 6 bases, leaving 14 bases between the germline ends. The V and J genes are TRBV11-2 and TRBJ2-7; possibly TRBD2 for D (5 bases). The TCR sequence derives from a woman under 40 in good health. Material for sequencing was naive CD4+ T cells sorted from blood. Sample subset: CD45RA+ positively selected. CDR3 protein: CASSPLARGEQYF. The CDR3 region has the DNA TGTGCCAGCAGCCCGCTAGCTCGGGGCGAGCAGTACTTC.